The clone carrying this T cell receptor (beta chain) was recorded a few times. What it binds is unknown. The sample comes from a study of post-analysis software for immune sequencing data. Unique molecular identifiers had been added to the TCR beta cDNA libraries. TCRdb re-called the PCR reads through MiXCR, storing one row per CDR3 protein. The sample lists about 460,000 distinct CDR3 sequences, nearly 45% occurring once. Whole-study findings and limits: The study found TRBV5-6, TRBV5-1 and TRBV20-1 among a handful of TRBV segments more frequent in patients than controls.

Germline lookup yields CDR1 SGHRS and CDR2 YFSETQ. The CDR3 consists of 16 residues. J was trimmed by 5 bases and V by 2 bases; bases with no gene match: 8. The V call is TRBV5-1, the J call TRBJ2-1; TRBD2 aligns across 9 bases. This clonotype was sampled from a girl aged 5-17 years with multiple sclerosis. The specimen sequenced was blood. CDR3 in amino acids: CASSFISGSVNNEQFF. The CDR3, as DNA: TGCGCCAGCAGCTTCATTAGCGGGAGCGTAAACAATGAGCAGTTCTTC.